This TCR beta chain was sequenced for a study of OX40 agonist ivuxolimab in advanced cancers. Study results and limitations: At 0.1 to 3.0 mg/kg and by week 6, clonal expansion occurred in CD4+ and CD8+ blood T cells. CD8+ T cells showed, on average, more clonal expansion than CD4+ cells. The specificity for antigen of the expanded peripheral T cells was not determined.

Blood got drawn at baseline, again on cycle 4 day 1, and then on cycle 7 day 1. This clone was recorded once. What it binds is not known. Looked up from germline, CDR1 is MNHEY and CDR2 is SMNVEV (reference sequence). Trimming took off 4 bases at V and 7 bases at J, with 10 bases between the two ends. This CDR3 is built from 13 residues. Generated by immunoSEQ multiplex PCR, the TCRdb table keeps only in-frame clones and is missing some. This table has 80,000 or so clones, roughly nine tenths appearing once. J is TRBJ2-2 and V is TRBV27; D unclear. Sequencing used CD4+ or CD8+ T cells sorted from blood, obtained in a trial of the OX40 agonist ivuxolimab. This TCR was sampled from an adult with an advanced solid tumor such as melanoma, head and neck, liver or kidney cancer. The CDR3 nucleotides are TGTGCCAGCAGTTCCGTTTTATACGGGGAGCTGTTTTTT. It yields the protein CASSSVLYGELFF.